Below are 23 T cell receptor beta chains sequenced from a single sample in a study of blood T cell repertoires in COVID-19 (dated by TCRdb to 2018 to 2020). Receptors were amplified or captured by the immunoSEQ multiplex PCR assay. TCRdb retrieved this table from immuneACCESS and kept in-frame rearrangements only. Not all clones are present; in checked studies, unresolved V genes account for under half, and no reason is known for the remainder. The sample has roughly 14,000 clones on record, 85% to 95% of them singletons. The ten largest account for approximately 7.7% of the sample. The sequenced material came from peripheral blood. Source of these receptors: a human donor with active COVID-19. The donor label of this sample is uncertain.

For the CDR3, the DNA is TGTGCCAGTAGTAGAACAGGTGGGGTAGAGCAGTACTTC. This encodes CASSRTGGVEQYF. The chain employs TRBV19 and TRBJ2-7; the D gene is possibly TRBD1 (5 bases). This CDR3 has 13 amino acids. CDR1 and CDR2 from the germline V gene are LNHDA and SQIVND (reference sequence). Trimming took 4 bases from V and 7 from J, leaving 14 bases between them. Full variable domain (missing parts from reference TRBV19 and TRBJ2-7): DGGITQSPKYLFRKEGQNVTLSCEQNLNHDAMYWYRQDPGQGLRLIYYSQIVNDFQKGDIAEGYSVSREKKESFPLTVTSAQKNPTAFYLCASSRTGGVEQYFGPGTRLTVT.

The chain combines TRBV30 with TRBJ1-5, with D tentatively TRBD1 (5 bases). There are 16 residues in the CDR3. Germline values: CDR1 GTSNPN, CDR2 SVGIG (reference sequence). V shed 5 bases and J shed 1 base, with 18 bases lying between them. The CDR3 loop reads CAWPRRGSGSNQPQHF. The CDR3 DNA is TGTGCCTGGCCGCGGAGGGGATCTGGCAGCAATCAGCCCCAGCATTTT.

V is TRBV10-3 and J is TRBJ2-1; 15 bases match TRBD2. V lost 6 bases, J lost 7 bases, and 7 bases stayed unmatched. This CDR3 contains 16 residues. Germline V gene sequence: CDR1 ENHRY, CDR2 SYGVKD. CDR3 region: CAISPGLAGGPNEQFF. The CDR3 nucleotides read TGTGCCATCAGCCCCGGACTAGCGGGAGGGCCAAATGAGCAGTTCTTC.

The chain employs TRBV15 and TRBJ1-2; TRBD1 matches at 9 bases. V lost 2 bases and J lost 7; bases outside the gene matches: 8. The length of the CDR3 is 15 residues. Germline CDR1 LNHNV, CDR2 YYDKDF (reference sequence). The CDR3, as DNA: TGTGCCACCAGCAGAACCCGACAGGGGGGAAGTGGCTACACCTTC. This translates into CATSRTRQGGSGYTF. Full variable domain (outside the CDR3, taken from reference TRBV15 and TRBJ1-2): DAMVIQNPRYQVTQFGKPVTLSCSQTLNHNVMYWYQQKSSQAPKLLFHYYDKDFNNEADTPDNFQSRRPNTSFCFLDIRSPGLGDTAMYLCATSRTRQGGSGYTFGSGTRLTVV.

This chain's CDR3 is CSAREKLGYTF. DNA for the CDR3: TGCAGTGCTAGAGAAAAGCTTGGCTACACCTTC. This sequence joins TRBV20-1 and TRBJ1-2; the D is unclear. The CDR3 has 11 residues. V dropped 0 bases and J dropped 7 bases, with 6 bases sitting between them. Germline V gene data show CDR1 as DFQATT and CDR2 as SNEGSKA (reference sequence).

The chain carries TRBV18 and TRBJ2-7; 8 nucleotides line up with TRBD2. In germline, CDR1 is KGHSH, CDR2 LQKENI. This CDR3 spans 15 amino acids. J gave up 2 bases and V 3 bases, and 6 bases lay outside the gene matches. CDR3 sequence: CASSPGRGVAYEQYF. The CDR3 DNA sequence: TGTGCCAGCTCACCTGGGCGGGGGGTAGCCTACGAGCAGTACTTC.

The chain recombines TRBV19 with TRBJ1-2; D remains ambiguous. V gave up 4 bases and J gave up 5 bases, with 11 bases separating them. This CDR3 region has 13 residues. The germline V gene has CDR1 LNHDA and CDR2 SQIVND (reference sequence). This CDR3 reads CASSKAGIYGYTF. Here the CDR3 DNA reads TGTGCCAGTAGTAAAGCGGGGATATATGGCTACACCTTC.

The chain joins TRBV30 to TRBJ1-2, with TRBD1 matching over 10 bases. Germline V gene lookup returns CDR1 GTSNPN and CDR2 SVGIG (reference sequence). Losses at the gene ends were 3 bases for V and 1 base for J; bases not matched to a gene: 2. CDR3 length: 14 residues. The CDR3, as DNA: TGTGCCTGGAGACGGACAGGGGGTAACTATGGCTACACCTTC. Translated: CAWRRTGGNYGYTF.

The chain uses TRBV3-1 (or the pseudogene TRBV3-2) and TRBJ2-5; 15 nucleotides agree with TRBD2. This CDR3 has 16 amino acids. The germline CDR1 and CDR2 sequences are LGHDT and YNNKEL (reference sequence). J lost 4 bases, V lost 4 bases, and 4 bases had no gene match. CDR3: CASSPGLAGGGETQYF. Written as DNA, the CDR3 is TGTGCCAGCAGCCCTGGACTAGCGGGAGGGGGAGAGACCCAGTACTTC.

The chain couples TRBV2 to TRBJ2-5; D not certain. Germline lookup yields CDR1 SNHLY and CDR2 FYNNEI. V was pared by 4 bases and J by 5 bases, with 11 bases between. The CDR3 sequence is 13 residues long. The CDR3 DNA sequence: TGTGCCAGCAGTGTCCGGAGAAGGGAGACCCAGTACTTC. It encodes CASSVRRRETQYF.

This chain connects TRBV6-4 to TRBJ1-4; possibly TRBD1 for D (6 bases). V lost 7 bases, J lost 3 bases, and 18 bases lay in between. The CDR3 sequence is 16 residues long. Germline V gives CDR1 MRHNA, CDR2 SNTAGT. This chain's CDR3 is CASIMTGSGANEKLFF. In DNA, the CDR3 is TGTGCCAGCATCATGACAGGCTCGGGCGCTAATGAAAAACTGTTTTTT.

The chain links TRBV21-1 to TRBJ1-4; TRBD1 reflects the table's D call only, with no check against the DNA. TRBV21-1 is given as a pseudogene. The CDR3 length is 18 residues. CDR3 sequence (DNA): TGTGCCAGCAGCAAAAACTTTTTCAACCGAGACAGCAGTGAAAAACTGTTTTTT. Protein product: CASSKNFFNRDSSEKLFF.

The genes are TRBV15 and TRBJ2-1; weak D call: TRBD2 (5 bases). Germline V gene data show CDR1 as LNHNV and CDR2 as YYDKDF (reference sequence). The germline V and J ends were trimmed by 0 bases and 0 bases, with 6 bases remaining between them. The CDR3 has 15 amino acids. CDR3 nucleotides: TGTGCCACCAGCAGAGATACTAGCTCCTACAATGAGCAGTTCTTC. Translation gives CATSRDTSSYNEQFF.

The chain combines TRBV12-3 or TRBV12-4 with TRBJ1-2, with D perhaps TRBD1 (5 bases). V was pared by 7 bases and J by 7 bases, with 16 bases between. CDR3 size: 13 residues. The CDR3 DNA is TGTGCCAGCAACGGCCCTCTCCAGGGTGGCTACACCTTC. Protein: CASNGPLQGGYTF.

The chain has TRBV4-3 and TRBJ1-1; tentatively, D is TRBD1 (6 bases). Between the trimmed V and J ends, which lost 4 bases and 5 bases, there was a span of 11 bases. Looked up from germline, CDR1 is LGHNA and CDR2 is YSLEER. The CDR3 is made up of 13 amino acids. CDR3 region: CASSPGRGTEAFF. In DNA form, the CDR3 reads TGCGCCAGCAGCCCTGGGAGGGGGACTGAAGCTTTCTTT.

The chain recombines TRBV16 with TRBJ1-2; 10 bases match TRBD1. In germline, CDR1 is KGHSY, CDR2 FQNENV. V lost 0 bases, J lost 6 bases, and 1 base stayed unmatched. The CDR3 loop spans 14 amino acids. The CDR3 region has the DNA TGTGCCAGCAGCCAATCGGGGACAGGGGATGGCTACACCTTC. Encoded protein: CASSQSGTGDGYTF.

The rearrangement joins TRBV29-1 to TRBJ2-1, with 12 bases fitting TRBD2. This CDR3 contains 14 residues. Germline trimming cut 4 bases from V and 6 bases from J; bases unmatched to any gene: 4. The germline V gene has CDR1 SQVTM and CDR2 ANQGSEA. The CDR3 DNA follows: TGCAGCGTTGCTCTAGCGGGAGGGGGCAATGAGCAGTTCTTC. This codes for CSVALAGGGNEQFF.

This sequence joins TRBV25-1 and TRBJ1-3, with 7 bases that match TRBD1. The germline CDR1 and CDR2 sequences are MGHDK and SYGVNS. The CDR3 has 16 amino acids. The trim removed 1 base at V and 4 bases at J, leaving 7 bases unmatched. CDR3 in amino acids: CASSESGQARGNTIYF. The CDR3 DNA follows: TGTGCCAGCAGTGAATCCGGACAGGCGAGGGGAAACACCATATATTTT.

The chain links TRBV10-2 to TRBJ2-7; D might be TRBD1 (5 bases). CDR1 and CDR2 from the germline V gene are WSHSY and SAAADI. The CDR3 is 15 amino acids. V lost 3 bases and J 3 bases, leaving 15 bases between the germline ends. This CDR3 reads CASSDHRILGYEQYF. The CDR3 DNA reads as TGCGCCAGCAGTGACCACAGGATATTAGGCTACGAGCAGTACTTC.

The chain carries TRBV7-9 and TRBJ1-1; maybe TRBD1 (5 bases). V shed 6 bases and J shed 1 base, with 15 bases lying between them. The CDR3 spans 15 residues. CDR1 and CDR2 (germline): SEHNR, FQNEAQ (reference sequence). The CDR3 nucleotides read TGTGCCAGCAGGTCTAATCTTGGACAGAACACTGAAGCTTTCTTT. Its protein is CASRSNLGQNTEAFF.

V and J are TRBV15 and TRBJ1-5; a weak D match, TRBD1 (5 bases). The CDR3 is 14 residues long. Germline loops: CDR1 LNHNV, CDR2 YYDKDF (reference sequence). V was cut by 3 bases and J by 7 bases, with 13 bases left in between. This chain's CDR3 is CATSRGRVRQPQHF. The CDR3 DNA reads TGTGCCACCAGCAGGGGCAGGGTGAGACAGCCCCAGCATTTT.

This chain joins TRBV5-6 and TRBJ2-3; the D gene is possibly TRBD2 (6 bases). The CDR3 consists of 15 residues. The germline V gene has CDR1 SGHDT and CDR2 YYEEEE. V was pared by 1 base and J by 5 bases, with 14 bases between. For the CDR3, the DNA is TGTGCCAGCAGCTTGCAACAGCTGCGGGGAGATACGCAGTATTTT. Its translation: CASSLQQLRGDTQYF.

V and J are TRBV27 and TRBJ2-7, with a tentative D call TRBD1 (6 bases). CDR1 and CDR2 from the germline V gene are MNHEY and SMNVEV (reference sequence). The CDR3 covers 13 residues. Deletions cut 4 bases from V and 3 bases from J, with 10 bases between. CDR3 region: CASSSGTIYEQYF. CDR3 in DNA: TGTGCCAGCAGTTCCGGGACAATCTACGAGCAGTACTTC.